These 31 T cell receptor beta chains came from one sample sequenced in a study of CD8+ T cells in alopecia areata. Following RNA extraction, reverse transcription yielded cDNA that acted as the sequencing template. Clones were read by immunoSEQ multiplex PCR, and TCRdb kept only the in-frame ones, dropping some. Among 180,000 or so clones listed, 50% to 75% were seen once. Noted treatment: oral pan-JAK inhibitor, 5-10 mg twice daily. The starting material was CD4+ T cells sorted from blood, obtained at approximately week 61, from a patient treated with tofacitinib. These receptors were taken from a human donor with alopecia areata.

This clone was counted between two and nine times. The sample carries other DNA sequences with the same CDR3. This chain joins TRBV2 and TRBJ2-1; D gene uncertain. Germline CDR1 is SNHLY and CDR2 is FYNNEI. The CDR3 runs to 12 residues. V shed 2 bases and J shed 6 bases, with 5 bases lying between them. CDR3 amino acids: CASSERANEQFF. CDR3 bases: TGTGCCAGCAGTGAAAGGGCCAATGAGCAGTTCTTC.

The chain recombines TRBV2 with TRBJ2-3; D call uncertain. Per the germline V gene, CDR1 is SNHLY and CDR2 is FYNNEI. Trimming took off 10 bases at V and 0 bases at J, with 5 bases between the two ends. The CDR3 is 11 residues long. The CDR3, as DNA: TGTGCCACCTTAAGCACAGATACGCAGTATTTT. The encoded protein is CATLSTDTQYF.

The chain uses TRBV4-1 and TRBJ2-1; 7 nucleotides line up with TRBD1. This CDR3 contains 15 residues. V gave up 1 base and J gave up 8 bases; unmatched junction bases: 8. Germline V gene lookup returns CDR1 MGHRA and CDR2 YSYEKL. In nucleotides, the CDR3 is TGCGCCAGCAGCCAAGCCCTTACCGACAGGGATGAGCAGTTCTTC. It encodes CASSQALTDRDEQFF.

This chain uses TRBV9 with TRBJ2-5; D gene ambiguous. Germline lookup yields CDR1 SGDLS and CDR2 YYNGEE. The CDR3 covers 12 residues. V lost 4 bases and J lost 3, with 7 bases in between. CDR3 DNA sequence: TGTGCCAGCAGCTTAAGGGAAGAGACCCAGTACTTC. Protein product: CASSLREETQYF. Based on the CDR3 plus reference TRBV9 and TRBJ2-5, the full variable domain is DSGVTQTPKHLITATGQRVTLRCSPRSGDLSVYWYQQSLDQGLQFLIQYYNGEERAKGNILERFSAQQFPDLHSELNLSSLELGDSALYFCASSLREETQYFGPGTRLLVL.

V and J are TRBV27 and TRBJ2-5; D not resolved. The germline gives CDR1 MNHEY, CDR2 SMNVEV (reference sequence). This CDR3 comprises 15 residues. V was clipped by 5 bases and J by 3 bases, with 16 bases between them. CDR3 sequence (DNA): TGTGCCAGCAGTCCTACACCTACCTGGAAAGAGACCCAGTACTTC. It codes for CASSPTPTWKETQYF.

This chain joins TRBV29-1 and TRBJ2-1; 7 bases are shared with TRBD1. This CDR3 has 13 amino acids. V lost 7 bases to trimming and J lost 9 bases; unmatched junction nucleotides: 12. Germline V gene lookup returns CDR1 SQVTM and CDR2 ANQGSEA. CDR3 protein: CSGRDRTSIEQFF. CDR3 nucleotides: TGCAGCGGAAGGGACAGAACGTCGATTGAGCAGTTCTTC.

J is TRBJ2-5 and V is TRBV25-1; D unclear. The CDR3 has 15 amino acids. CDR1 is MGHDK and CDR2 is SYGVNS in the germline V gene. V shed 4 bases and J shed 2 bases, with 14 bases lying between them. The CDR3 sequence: CASSGPGPRQETQYF. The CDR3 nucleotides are TGTGCCAGCAGTGGGCCGGGCCCGAGGCAAGAGACCCAGTACTTC. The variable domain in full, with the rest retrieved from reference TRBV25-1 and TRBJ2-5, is EADIYQTPRYLVIGTGKKITLECSQTMGHDKMYWYQQDPGMELHLIHYSYGVNSTEKGDLSSESTVSRIRTEHFPLTLESARPSHTSQYLCASSGPGPRQETQYFGPGTRLLVL.

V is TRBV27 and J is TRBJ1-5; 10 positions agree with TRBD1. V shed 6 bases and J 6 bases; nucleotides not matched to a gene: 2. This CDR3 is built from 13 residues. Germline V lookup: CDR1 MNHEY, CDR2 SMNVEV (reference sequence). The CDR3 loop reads CASRGTGVQPQHF. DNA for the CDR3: TGTGCCAGCAGGGGGACAGGGGTTCAGCCCCAGCATTTT.

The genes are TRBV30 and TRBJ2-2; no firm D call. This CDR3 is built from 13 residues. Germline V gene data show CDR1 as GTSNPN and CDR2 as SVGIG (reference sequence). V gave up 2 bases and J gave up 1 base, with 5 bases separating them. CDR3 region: CAWSLRNTGELFF. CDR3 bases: TGTGCCTGGAGTCTCAGGAACACCGGGGAGCTGTTTTTT.

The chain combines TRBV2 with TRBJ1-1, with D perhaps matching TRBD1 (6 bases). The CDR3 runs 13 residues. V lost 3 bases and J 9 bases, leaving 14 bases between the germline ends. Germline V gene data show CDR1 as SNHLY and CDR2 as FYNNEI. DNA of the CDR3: TGTGCCAGCAGTGATTCACCAGGGGTGAAAGCTTTCTTT. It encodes CASSDSPGVKAFF.

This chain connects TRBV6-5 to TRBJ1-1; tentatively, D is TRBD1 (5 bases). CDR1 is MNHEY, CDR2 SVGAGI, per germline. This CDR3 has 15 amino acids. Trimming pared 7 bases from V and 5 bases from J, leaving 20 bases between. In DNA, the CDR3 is TGTGCCAGCACCTTAAATGGAGGGGCAAGGACTGAAGCTTTCTTT. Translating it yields CASTLNGGARTEAFF.

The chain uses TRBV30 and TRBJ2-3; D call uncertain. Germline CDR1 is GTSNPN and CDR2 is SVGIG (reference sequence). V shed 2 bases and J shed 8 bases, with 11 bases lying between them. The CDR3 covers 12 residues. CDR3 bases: TGTGCCTGGAGTATTTCCCAGCCTACGCAGTATTTT. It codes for CAWSISQPTQYF.

In DNA form, the CDR3 reads TGCGCCAGCAGCTTCCTAGCGCCCACAGATACGCAGTATTTT. This encodes CASSFLAPTDTQYF. The rearrangement links TRBV5-1 to TRBJ2-3; a possible D gene is TRBD2 (6 bases). CDR1 and CDR2 from the germline V gene are SGHRS and YFSETQ. The length of the CDR3 is 14 residues. V lost 2 bases, J lost 2 bases, and 9 bases lay in between.

CDR3 loop: CASSLGPGRRTDEQYF. For the CDR3, the DNA is TGCGCCAGCAGCTTGGGGCCGGGACGTCGAACCGACGAGCAGTACTTC. The chain employs TRBV5-1 and TRBJ2-7, with D perhaps being TRBD1 or TRBD2 (5 bases each). CDR1 is SGHRS and CDR2 is YFSETQ in the germline V gene. This CDR3 comprises 16 residues. Trimming cost V 0 bases and J 5 bases, with 18 bases left between them.

The CDR3 DNA reads TGTGCCAGCAGTCTGGCGGCTAGCGGGGGAGAGCAGTACTTC. This translates into CASSLAASGGEQYF. This chain joins TRBV7-2 and TRBJ2-7; 10 positions match TRBD2. This CDR3 comprises 14 residues. CDR1 and CDR2 from the germline V gene are SGHTA and FQGNSA. V shed 6 bases, J shed 7 bases, and the junction held 9 bases outside the gene matches.

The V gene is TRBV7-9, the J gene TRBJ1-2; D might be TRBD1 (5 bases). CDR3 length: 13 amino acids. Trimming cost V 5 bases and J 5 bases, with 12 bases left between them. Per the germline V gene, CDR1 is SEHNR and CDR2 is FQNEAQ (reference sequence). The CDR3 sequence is CASSEGRDYGYTF. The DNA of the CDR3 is TGTGCCAGCAGCGAGGGCAGGGATTATGGCTACACCTTC.

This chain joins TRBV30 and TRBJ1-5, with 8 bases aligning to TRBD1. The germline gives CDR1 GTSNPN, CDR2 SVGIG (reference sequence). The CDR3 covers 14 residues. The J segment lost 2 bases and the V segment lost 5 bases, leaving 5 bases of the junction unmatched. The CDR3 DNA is TGTGCCTGGCAAACAGGGGGGGGCAATCAGCCCCAGCATTTT. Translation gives CAWQTGGGNQPQHF.

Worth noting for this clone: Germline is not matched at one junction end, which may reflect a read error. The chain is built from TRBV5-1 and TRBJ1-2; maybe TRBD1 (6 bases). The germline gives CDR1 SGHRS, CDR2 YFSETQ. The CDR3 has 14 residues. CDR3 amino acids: CASSLDREDYGYTF. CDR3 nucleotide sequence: TGCGCCAGCAGCTTGGACAGGGAGGACTACGGCTACACCTTC.

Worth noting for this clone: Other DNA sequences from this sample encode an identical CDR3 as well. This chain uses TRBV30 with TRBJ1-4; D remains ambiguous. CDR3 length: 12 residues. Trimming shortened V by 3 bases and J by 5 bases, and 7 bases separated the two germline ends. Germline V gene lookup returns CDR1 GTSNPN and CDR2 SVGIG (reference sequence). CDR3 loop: CAWRARNEKLFF. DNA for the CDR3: TGTGCCTGGAGAGCACGGAATGAAAAACTGTTTTTT.

The CDR3 coding sequence is TGTGCCAGCAGTGAACAGGGGGAGAGCTCACCCCTCCACTTT. Its protein is CASSEQGESSPLHF. The chain is built from TRBV6-1 and TRBJ1-6, with 7 nucleotides matching TRBD1. After removal of 2 bases from V and 10 bases from J, the junction contained 5 bases not matched to a gene. The CDR3 contains 14 residues. Germline CDR1 reads MNHNS; CDR2 reads SASEGT.

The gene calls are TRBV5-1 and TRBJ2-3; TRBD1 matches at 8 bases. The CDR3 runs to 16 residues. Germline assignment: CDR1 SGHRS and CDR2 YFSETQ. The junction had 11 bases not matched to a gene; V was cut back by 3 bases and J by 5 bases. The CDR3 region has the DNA TGCGCCAGCAGCTCGGCAGGGGGCGCGATAGTAGATACGCAGTATTTT. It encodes CASSSAGGAIVDTQYF.

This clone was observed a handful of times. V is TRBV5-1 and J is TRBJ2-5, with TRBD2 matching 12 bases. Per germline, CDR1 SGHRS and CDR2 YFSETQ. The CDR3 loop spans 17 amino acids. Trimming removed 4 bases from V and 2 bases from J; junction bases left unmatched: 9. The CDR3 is CASSPSASGGGQETQYF. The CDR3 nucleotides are TGCGCCAGCAGCCCCTCTGCTAGCGGGGGGGGTCAAGAGACCCAGTACTTC.

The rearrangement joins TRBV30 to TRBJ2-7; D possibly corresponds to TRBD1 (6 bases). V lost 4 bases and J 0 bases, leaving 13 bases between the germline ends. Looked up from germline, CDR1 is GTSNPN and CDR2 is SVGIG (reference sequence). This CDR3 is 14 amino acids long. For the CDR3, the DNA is TGTGCCTGGATGGGCAGGGGAAACTCCTACGAGCAGTACTTC. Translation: CAWMGRGNSYEQYF.

Here the CDR3 DNA reads TGTGCCAGCAGTTCCAAGACGACTAGCCGCGTGGTAGAAGAGACCCAGTACTTC. It encodes CASSSKTTSRVVEETQYF. The chain recombines TRBV27 with TRBJ2-5; 7 bases fit TRBD2. The V segment lost 4 bases and the J segment 3 bases; nucleotides outside the gene matches: 17. The CDR3 has 18 residues. The germline gives CDR1 MNHEY, CDR2 SMNVEV (reference sequence).

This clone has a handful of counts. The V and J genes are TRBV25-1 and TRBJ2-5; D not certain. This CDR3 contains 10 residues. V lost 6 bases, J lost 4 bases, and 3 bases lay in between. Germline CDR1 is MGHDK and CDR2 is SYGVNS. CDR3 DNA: TGTGCCAGCAGGAGAGAGACCCAGTACTTC. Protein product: CASRRETQYF.

The CDR3 nucleotides are TGTGCCACCAGCAGAGTTGGGACGGGCGGAGTCTATGGCTACACCTTC. It codes for CATSRVGTGGVYGYTF. J is TRBJ1-2 and V is TRBV15; D is perhaps TRBD1 (5 bases). V was cut by 1 base and J by 4 bases, with 16 bases left in between. Germline CDR1 is LNHNV and CDR2 is YYDKDF (reference sequence). The CDR3 is 16 residues long.

The CDR3, as DNA: TGTGCCTGGAGTTCGGTCTATGGCTACACCTTC. It codes for CAWSSVYGYTF. The chain is built from TRBV30 and TRBJ1-2; no clear D gene. Between the trimmed V and J ends, which lost 2 bases and 4 bases, there was a span of 5 bases. The CDR3 totals 11 residues. In germline, CDR1 is GTSNPN, CDR2 SVGIG (reference sequence).

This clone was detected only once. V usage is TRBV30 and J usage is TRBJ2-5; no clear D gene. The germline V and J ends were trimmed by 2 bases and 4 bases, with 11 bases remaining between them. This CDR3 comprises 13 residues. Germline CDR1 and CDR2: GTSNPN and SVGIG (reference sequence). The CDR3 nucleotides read TGTGCCTGGAGTTTCTCCGCAGGAGAGACCCAGTACTTC. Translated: CAWSFSAGETQYF.

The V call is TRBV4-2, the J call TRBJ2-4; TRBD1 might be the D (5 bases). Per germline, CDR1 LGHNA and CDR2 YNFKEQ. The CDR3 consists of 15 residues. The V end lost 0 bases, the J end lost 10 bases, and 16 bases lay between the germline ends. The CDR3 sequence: CASSQDGARVRIQYF. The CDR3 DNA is TGTGCCAGCAGCCAAGATGGTGCCAGGGTTAGAATTCAGTACTTC.

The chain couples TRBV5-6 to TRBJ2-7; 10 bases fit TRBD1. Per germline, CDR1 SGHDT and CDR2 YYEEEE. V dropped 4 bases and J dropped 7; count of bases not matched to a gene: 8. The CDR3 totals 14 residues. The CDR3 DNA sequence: TGTGCCAGCAGCCCGCGACAGGGGGCGGGGGAGCAGTACTTC. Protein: CASSPRQGAGEQYF.

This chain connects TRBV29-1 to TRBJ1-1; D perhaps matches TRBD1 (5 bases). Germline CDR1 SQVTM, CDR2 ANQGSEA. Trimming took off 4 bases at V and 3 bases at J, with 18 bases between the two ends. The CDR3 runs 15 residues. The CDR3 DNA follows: TGCAGCGTTGTTGCGTGGACAACTGGCGACACTGAAGCTTTCTTT. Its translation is CSVVAWTTGDTEAFF.